The 11 T cell receptor beta chains below were found in one sample sequenced in a study of cytotoxic CD8 clonotypes in ibrutinib-treated CLL. TCRdb's table, derived via immunoSEQ multiplex PCR, lists solely in-frame clones and lacks some. Of around 140,000 clones detected, around 85% appear once; the ten largest clones hold roughly 2%. The material was PBMCs, obtained after 24 months of ibrutinib treatment. These receptors came from a human donor with chronic lymphocytic leukemia.

The V call is TRBV30, the J call TRBJ1-1, with a possible D match to TRBD1 (5 bases). Germline CDR1 is GTSNPN and CDR2 is SVGIG (reference sequence). This CDR3 is 13 amino acids long. Trimming took off 1 base at V and 1 base at J, with 7 bases between the two ends. CDR3 bases: TGTGCCTGGAGTGGCAGGGCGAACACTGAAGCTTTCTTT. Protein product: CAWSGRANTEAFF.

The chain has TRBV4-1 and TRBJ2-7; 9 positions match TRBD1. After removal of 4 bases from V and 6 bases from J, the junction contained 10 bases not matched to a gene. Looked up from germline, CDR1 is MGHRA and CDR2 is YSYEKL. The CDR3 has 15 amino acids. CDR3 amino acids: CASSRPGQGHGEQYF. Here the CDR3 DNA reads TGCGCCAGCAGCCGACCGGGACAGGGTCACGGCGAGCAGTACTTC.

The CDR3 nucleotides read TGTGCCAGTAGTAATAGGAGGCAGACCCAGTACTTC. Translating it yields CASSNRRQTQYF. V gene TRBV19 combines with J gene TRBJ2-5; D perhaps matches TRBD2 (5 bases). Germline lookup yields CDR1 LNHDA and CDR2 SQIVND (reference sequence). Trimming removed 4 bases at V and 6 bases at J, with 9 bases between. The CDR3 has 12 amino acids.

This clone was seen a single time. The chain has TRBV9 and TRBJ2-7, with D hard to call. Germline CDR1 and CDR2: SGDLS and YYNGEE. CDR3 length: 15 amino acids. V gave up 4 bases and J gave up 0 bases, with 14 bases separating them. The CDR3 sequence: CASSSGVSSSYEQYF. The CDR3 region has the DNA TGTGCCAGCAGCTCCGGAGTCTCGAGCTCCTACGAGCAGTACTTC.

A single count supports this clone. V gene TRBV11-2 combines with J gene TRBJ2-5, with 7 bases aligning to TRBD1. The CDR3 spans 16 residues. V trimming: 0 bases; J trimming: 5 bases; junction bases outside the gene matches: 9. Germline V gene sequence: CDR1 SGHAT, CDR2 FQNNGV. Here the CDR3 DNA reads TGTGCCAGCAGCTTAGATCTGACAGGGCGAGGGGAGACCCAGTACTTC. Its translation is CASSLDLTGRGETQYF.

The chain employs TRBV19 and TRBJ2-6, with a possible D match to TRBD1 (5 bases). This CDR3 region has 17 residues. Germline CDR1 LNHDA, CDR2 SQIVND (reference sequence). V lost 4 bases and J 2 bases, leaving 15 bases between the germline ends. Here the CDR3 reads CASSTGRVQPGANVLTF. CDR3 in DNA: TGTGCCAGTAGTACGGGCAGGGTACAACCTGGGGCCAACGTCCTGACTTTC.

With regard to this clone: At one end the junction does not follow the germline gene, possibly because of a read error. The rearrangement uses TRBV12-5 and TRBJ1-2, with TRBD1 matching 10 bases. This CDR3 spans 16 amino acids. Germline V gene data show CDR1 as LGHNT and CDR2 as FRNRAP. In DNA, the CDR3 is TGTGCTAGTGGTCTCACGGCCGGGACAGGGGATTTACGGCTCTCCTTC. As protein: CASGLTAGTGDLRLSF.

This clone was detected only a few times. The rearrangement links TRBV4-3 to TRBJ2-2, with 8 bases matching TRBD2. This CDR3 is built from 17 residues. The trim removed 0 bases at V and 4 bases at J, leaving 7 bases unmatched. Germline lookup yields CDR1 LGHNA and CDR2 YSLEER. In nucleotides, the CDR3 is TGCGCCAGCAGCCAAGAAGGAGCGGGGGTGAGCACCGGGGAGCTGTTTTTT. Protein sequence: CASSQEGAGVSTGELFF.

The rearrangement links TRBV10-3 to TRBJ2-3, with D tentatively TRBD1 (6 bases). The CDR3 length is 15 residues. The germline CDR1 and CDR2 sequences are ENHRY and SYGVKD. Between the trimmed V and J ends, which lost 5 bases and 1 base, there was a span of 13 bases. The CDR3: CAISNKEGGTDTQYF. CDR3 DNA: TGTGCCATCAGTAACAAAGAGGGGGGCACAGATACGCAGTATTTT.

The chain joins TRBV28 to TRBJ1-3, with D unclear. The germline V gene has CDR1 MDHEN and CDR2 SYDVKM. V dropped 7 bases and J dropped 2 bases, with 3 bases sitting between them. CDR3 size: 11 residues. The CDR3 DNA reads as TGTGCCAGCACGGCTGGAAACACCATATATTTT. It codes for CASTAGNTIYF.

The rearrangement joins TRBV19 to TRBJ1-5; D ambiguous. Germline V gene sequence: CDR1 LNHDA, CDR2 SQIVND (reference sequence). This CDR3 is 12 amino acids long. Between the trimmed V and J ends, which lost 8 bases and 0 bases, there was a span of 5 bases. This CDR3 reads CASRTSNQPQHF. As DNA, the CDR3 is TGTGCCAGTCGGACTAGCAATCAGCCCCAGCATTTT.